This TCR beta chain was found in a study of T-cell memory formation after mild COVID-19. Study outcomes and limitations: Most CD4+ clones that shrank were in CM and EM, while CD8+ ones turned up in EMRA. Clones that contracted from day 15 to 85 were balanced CD4/CD8, while later expanders leaned CD4+.

Of note for this clonotype: Its antigen is as yet unknown.

Germline CDR1 and CDR2: SGDLS and YYNGEE. Between the trimmed V and J ends, which lost 3 bases and 0 bases, there was a span of 7 bases. CDR3 size: 14 residues. TCRdb ran MiXCR on the 5' RACE reads and lists one entry per CDR3 protein. The sample has approximately 250,000 distinct CDR3 sequences; roughly a sixth are singletons. Source material: PBMCs or a T cell subset sorted from them (not recorded which). This chain links TRBV9 with TRBJ2-1; D unclear. The origin of this receptor is a man younger than 30 who had mild COVID-19 (a few samples of this study predate the infection). Cell type and time point are not known. Here the CDR3 reads CASSAAFSYNEQFF. CDR3 sequence (DNA): TGTGCCAGCAGCGCCGCGTTCTCCTACAATGAGCAGTTCTTC.